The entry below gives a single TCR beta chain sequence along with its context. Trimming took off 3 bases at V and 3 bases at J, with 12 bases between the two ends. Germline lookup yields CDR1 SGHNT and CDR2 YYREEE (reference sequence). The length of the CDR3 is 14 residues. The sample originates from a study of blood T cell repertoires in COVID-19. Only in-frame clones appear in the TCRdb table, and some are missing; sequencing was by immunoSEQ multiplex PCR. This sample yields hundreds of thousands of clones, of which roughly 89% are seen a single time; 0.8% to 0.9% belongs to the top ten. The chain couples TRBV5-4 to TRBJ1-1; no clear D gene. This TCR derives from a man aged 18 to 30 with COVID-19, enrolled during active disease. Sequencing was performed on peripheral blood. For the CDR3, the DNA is TGTGCCAGCAGCTCTGGAGTTGCGGACACTGAAGCTTTCTTT. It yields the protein CASSSGVADTEAFF.